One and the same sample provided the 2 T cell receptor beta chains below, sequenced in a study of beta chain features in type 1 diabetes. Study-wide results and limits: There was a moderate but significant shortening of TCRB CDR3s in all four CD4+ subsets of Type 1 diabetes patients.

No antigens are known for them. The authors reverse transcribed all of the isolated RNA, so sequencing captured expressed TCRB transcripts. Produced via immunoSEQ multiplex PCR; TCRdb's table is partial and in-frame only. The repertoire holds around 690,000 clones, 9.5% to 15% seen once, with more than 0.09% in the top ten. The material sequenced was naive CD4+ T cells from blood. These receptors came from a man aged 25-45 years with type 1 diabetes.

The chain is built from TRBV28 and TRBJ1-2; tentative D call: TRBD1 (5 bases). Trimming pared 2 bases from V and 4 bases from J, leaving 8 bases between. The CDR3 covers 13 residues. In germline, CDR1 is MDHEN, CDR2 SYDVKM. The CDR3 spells CASSLGGTYGYTF. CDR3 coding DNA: TGTGCCAGCAGTTTAGGAGGGACCTATGGCTACACCTTC.

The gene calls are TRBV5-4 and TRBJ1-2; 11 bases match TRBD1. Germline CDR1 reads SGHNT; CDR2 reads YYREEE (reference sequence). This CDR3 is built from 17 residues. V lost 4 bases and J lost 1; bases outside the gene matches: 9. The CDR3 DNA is TGTGCCAGCAGCCCTGGGACAGGGGGGCCATATAACTATGGCTACACCTTC. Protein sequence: CASSPGTGGPYNYGYTF. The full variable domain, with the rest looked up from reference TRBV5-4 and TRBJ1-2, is ETGVTQSPTHLIKTRGQQVTLRCSSQSGHNTVSWYQQALGQGPQFIFQYYREEENGRGNFPPRFSGLQFPNYSSELNVNALELDDSALYLCASSPGTGGPYNYGYTFGSGTRLTVV.